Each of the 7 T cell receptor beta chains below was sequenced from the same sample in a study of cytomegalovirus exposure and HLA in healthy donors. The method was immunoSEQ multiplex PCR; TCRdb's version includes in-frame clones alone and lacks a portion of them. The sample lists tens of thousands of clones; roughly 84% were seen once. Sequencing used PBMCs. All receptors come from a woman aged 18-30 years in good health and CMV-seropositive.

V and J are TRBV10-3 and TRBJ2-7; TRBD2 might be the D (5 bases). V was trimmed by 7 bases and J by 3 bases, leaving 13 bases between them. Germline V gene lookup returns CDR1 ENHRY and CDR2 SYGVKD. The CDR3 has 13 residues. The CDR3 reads CAIKTGLDYEQYF. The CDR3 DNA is TGTGCCATCAAAACTGGACTGGACTACGAGCAGTACTTC.

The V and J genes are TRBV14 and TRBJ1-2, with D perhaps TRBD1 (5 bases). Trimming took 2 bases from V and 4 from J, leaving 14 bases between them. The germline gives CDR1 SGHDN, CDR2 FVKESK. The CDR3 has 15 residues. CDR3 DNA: TGTGCCAGCAGCCAAATGGGGCACACCCCCTATGGCTACACCTTC. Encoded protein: CASSQMGHTPYGYTF.

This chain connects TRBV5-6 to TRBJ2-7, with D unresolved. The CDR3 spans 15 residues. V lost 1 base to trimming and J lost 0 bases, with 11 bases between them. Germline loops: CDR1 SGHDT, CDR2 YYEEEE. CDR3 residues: CASSLKPVNSYEQYF. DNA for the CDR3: TGTGCCAGCAGCTTGAAACCGGTGAACTCCTACGAGCAGTACTTC.

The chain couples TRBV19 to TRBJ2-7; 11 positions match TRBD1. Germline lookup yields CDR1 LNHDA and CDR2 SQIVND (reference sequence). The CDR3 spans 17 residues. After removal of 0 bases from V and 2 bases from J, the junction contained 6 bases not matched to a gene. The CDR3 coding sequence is TGTGCCAGTAGTATAGACCCGGGACAGGGGGTTCCCTACGAGCAGTACTTC. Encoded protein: CASSIDPGQGVPYEQYF.

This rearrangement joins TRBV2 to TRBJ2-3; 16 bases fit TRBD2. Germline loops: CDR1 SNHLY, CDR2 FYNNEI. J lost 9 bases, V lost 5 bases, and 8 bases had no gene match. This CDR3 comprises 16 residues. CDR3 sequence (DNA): TGTGCCAGCAGTAAGGGACTAGCGGGGGGGGCAGGGACGCAGTATTTT. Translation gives CASSKGLAGGAGTQYF.

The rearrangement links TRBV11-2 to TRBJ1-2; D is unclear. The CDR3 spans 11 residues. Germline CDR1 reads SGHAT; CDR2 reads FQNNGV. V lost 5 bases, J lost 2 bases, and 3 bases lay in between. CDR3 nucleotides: TGTGCCAGCAGCCCGAACTATGGCTACACCTTC. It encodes CASSPNYGYTF. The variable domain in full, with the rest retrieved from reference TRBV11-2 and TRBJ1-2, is EAGVAQSPRYKIIEKRQSVAFWCNPISGHATLYWYQQILGQGPKLLIQFQNNGVVDDSQLPKDRFSAERLKGVDSTLKIQPAKLEDSAVYLCASSPNYGYTFGSGTRLTVV.

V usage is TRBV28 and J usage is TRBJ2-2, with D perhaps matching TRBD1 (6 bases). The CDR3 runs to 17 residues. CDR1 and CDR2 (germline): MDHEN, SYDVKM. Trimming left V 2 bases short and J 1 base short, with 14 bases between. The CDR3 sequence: CASSLRRRQVNTGELFF. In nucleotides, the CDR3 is TGTGCCAGCAGTTTAAGGAGAAGACAGGTGAACACCGGGGAGCTGTTTTTT.